This T cell receptor beta chain stems from a study of PD-L1 blockade in urothelial cancer (dated by TCRdb to the late 2010s). Broadly, across the study: All patients started therapy around 2014 and received atezolizumab 1,200 mg intravenously every 3 weeks. An ECOG performance status of 0 or 1 was recorded for the patients, and 0 to 3 prior chemotherapy regimens had been received by the patients. Progression-free survival longer than 6 months counted as durable clinical benefit, and TCR features were additionally tested against both progression-free and overall survival. Blood samples were analyzed at two time points: 3 weeks after treatment start (second dose) and 6 weeks after treatment start. About 10 patients achieved durable clinical benefit and about 19 did not. Pretreatment blood TCR-seq was available for twenty-nine patients, at least one posttreatment blood collection was obtained for about 25 patients, and tumor TCR-seq was available for about 25 patients. In the same patients who had TCR sequencing, pretreatment tumors also underwent whole exome sequencing and RNA sequencing. A median of about 140,000 T cells and fewer than 85,000 unique TCRs was obtained from blood samples, and a median clonality of approximately 0.086 was observed. An exploratory multi-omic analysis was conducted of the somatic, immune and clinical correlates of response to PD-L1 blockade with atezolizumab in urothelial cancer. TCR sequencing covered pretreatment tumor samples and matched, serially collected peripheral blood taken before and after atezolizumab treatment. About 90% of the roughly 29 patients were identified as males with urothelial cancer of bladder origin, and a prior smoking history was reported by 18 of 29 patients. General findings and caveats noted by the study authors: A pretreatment peripheral blood TCR clonality below the median was linked to improved progression-free and overall survival. Among patients with durable benefit, tumor-associated TCR clones showed greater expansion in peripheral blood 3 weeks after treatment started (n ≈ 22, p = 0.022). Because of the small sample size (n ≈ 28) and the many exploratory analyses performed, the results are intended to be regarded as hypothesis-generating.

Comment on this clone: Its antigen is still unknown. No much larger clone is present one base from it, and per-base qualities are unavailable.

The cohort comprised 30 or so patients with locally advanced or metastatic urothelial carcinoma treated at Memorial Sloan Kettering on a trial protocol. Peripheral blood mononuclear cells were collected pretreatment and during treatment, at between 1 and 8 total time points per patient. The Qiagen DNeasy Blood extraction kit was used to purify genomic DNA from total PBMCs and from tumor samples. PBMCs were collected pretreatment and during treatment, and were isolated and stored as previously described. CDR1 and CDR2, looked up from the germline V gene, are SGHTA and FQGNSA. Including the terminal cysteine and phenylalanine, the CDR3 comprises 15 residues. Only the CDR3 portion is preserved as DNA: 45 bases, with reading frame beginning at the first base. The V end gives up 5 bases and the J end 5 bases, leaving 6 bases in the junction not matched to a gene. To estimate absolute template abundance from read counts, synthetic TCR analog templates were spiked into each PCR. Using the immunoSEQ assay, TCRbeta CDR3 regions were amplified from genomic DNA with bias-controlled V and J gene primers. Rearranged TCRbeta segments were sequenced at approximately 20X coverage. Under the source paper's analysis protocol: Sequencing errors were corrected by clustering and CDR3s were annotated against IMGT to assign V, D and J genes. Downstream analyses used only productive TCRbeta rearrangements, leaving out any out-of-frame or stop-codon sequences. Clonality was computed as one minus Shannon entropy normalized by the log of the number of unique productive sequences. Fisher's exact test with Benjamini-Hochberg correction, at a threshold of adjusted p below 0.01, was used to find clones that differed between time points or between blood and tumor. TCRdb took over this immuneACCESS table, retaining in-frame rearrangements with V and J assigned. Such tables are incomplete; in checked studies, under half of the missing clones stem from an unresolved V gene, and the remainder is unexplained. V and J calls and clone size are as listed in that table; D and trimming were resolved from the DNA. This sample holds 60,000 to 85,000 clones; around 90% were observed only once. The ten largest clones add up to over 5% of the sample.

This clonotype was obtained from a woman aged 70-85 years with urothelial cancer. In this chain, TRBV7-2 is recombined with TRBJ2-7; 13 junctional bases match TRBD2. Sequenced here: PBMCs, sampled around atezolizumab (anti-PD-L1) treatment. The CDR3 is CASSRTGLAGDEQYF. The nucleotide sequence is given as TGTGCCAGCAGCCGAACTGGACTAGCGGGGGACGAGCAGTACTTC.